This T cell receptor beta chain was retrieved from a study of blood T cell repertoires in COVID-19. Trimming took 2 bases from V and 2 from J; bases not matched to a gene: 6. Germline CDR1 reads ENHRY; CDR2 reads SYGVKD. The CDR3 length is 15 residues. A few counts support this clone. Clones were sequenced by immunoSEQ multiplex PCR, and TCRdb holds only the in-frame ones, with some missing. In the table there are under 100,000 clones, over 70% of which are singletons. The TCR was taken from a man older than 75 with active or convalescent COVID-19. This rearrangement joins TRBV10-3 to TRBJ2-7; 7 nucleotides line up with TRBD1. The sample taken for sequencing was peripheral blood. CDR3 in amino acids: CAISEPGQWAYEQYF. Here the CDR3 DNA reads TGTGCCATCAGTGAGCCGGGACAGTGGGCCTACGAGCAGTACTTC.